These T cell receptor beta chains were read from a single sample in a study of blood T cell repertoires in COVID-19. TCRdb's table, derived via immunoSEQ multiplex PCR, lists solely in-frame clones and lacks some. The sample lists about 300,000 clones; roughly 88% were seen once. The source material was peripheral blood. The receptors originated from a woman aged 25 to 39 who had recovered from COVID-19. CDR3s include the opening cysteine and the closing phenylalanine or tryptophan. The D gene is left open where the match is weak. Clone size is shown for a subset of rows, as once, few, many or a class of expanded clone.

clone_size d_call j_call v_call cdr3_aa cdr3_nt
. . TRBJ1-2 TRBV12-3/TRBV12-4 CASGYGGYGYTF TGTGCCAGTGGCTACGGGGGCTATGGCTACACCTTC
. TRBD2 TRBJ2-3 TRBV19 CASSRSGGRIRTDTQYF TGTGCCAGTAGTAGGAGCGGGGGCCGAATCCGCACAGATACGCAGTATTTT
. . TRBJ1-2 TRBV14 CASSLRTDSSPYGYTF TGTGCCAGCAGCCTCCGAACGGACAGCTCACCATATGGCTACACCTTC
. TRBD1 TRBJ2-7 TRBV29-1 CSVGQGNYEQYF TGCAGCGTGGGACAGGGTAACTACGAGCAGTACTTC
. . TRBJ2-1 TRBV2 CASSDVRGAYNEQFF TGTGCCAGCAGTGATGTCAGGGGAGCCTACAATGAGCAGTTCTTC
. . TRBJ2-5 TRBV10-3 CAISSPTGTNEAETQYF TGTGCCATCAGCTCCCCTACCGGGACAAACGAGGCAGAGACCCAGTACTTC
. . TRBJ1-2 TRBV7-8 CASSLAGRHGYTF TGTGCCAGCAGCTTAGCGGGCCGACATGGCTACACCTTC
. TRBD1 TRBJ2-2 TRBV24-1 CATYLEGTGKNTGELFF TGTGCCACCTACCTCGAGGGGACAGGGAAGAACACCGGGGAGCTGTTTTTT
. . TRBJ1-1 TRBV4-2 CASSQPTGEAFF TGTGCCAGCAGCCAACCAACGGGGGAAGCTTTCTTT
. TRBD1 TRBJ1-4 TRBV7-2 CASSPQQGFGEKLFF TGTGCCAGCAGCCCCCAACAGGGGTTTGGGGAAAAACTGTTTTTT
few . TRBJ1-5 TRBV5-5 CASSLAGSNQPQHF TGTGCCAGCAGCTTGGCGGGGAGCAATCAGCCCCAGCATTTT
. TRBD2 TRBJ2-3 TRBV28 CASGSLAGGYTQYF TGTGCCAGCGGGTCACTAGCGGGGGGATATACGCAGTATTTT
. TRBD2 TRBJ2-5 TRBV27 CASSPRLAGGLETQYF TGTGCCAGCAGTCCACGCCTGGCGGGGGGGTTGGAGACCCAGTACTTC
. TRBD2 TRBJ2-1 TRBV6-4 CASSEETSGNNEQFF TGTGCCAGCAGTGAGGAGACTAGCGGGAACAATGAGCAGTTCTTC
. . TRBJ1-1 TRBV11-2 CASSAQRATGNTEAFF TGTGCCAGCAGCGCCCAACGCGCGACAGGGAACACTGAAGCTTTCTTT
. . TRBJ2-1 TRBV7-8 CASSLFVTSSYNEQFF TGTGCCAGCAGCTTATTTGTAACCAGCTCCTACAATGAGCAGTTCTTC
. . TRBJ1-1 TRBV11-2 CASSLGFQGYSGNTEAFF TGTGCCAGCAGCTTAGGGTTTCAGGGTTATTCAGGGAACACTGAAGCTTTCTTT
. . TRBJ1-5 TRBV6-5 CASGRTANNQPQHF TGTGCCAGCGGTAGGACAGCGAACAATCAGCCCCAGCATTTT
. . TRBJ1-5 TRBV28 CASSYSPEGNQPQHF TGTGCCAGCAGTTACAGCCCGGAGGGCAATCAGCCCCAGCATTTT
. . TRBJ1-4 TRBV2 CASRVDLVDEKLFF TGTGCCAGCAGGGTGGACTTGGTGGATGAAAAACTGTTTTTT
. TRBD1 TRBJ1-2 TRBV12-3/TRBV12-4 CASSQGADYGYTF TGTGCCAGCAGTCAGGGGGCGGACTATGGCTACACCTTC
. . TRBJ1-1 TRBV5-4 CASSFGQMNTEAFF TGTGCCAGCAGCTTTGGACAAATGAACACTGAAGCTTTCTTT
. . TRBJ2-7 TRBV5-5 CASSLSDEQYF TGTGCCAGCAGCTTGAGCGACGAGCAGTACTTC
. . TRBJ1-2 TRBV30 CAWSGLSLIGGYTF TGTGCCTGGAGTGGACTTTCCTTAATAGGTGGCTACACCTTC
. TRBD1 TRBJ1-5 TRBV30 CAWTGTGANQPQHF TGTGCCTGGACTGGGACAGGGGCCAATCAGCCCCAGCATTTT
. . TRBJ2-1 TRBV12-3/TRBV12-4 CASSLQLANEQFF TGTGCCAGCAGTTTGCAGCTAGCCAATGAGCAGTTCTTC
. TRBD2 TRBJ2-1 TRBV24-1 CATSDPGLAGGPYEQFF TGTGCCACCAGTGATCCTGGACTAGCGGGGGGCCCCTATGAGCAGTTCTTC
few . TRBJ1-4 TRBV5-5 CASSDTRASNEKLFF TGTGCCAGCAGCGACACGAGGGCCTCTAATGAAAAACTGTTTTTT
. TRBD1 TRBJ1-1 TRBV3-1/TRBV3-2 CASSQDRGTVRSGTEAFF TGTGCCAGCAGCCAAGATAGGGGGACAGTAAGGTCGGGCACTGAAGCTTTCTTT
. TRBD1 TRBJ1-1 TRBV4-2 CASSPTNRGQTFTEAFF TGTGCCAGCAGCCCCACGAACCGGGGACAGACCTTCACTGAAGCTTTCTTT
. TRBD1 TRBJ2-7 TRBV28 CASSYRGNSYEQYF TGTGCCAGCAGTTACAGGGGCAATTCCTACGAGCAGTACTTC
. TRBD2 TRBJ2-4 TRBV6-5 CASSYSKAGNTFQYF TGTGCCAGCAGTTACTCGAAAGCGGGGAATACCTTTCAGTACTTC
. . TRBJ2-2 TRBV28 CASFGGNTGELFF TGTGCCAGCTTCGGGGGGAACACCGGGGAGCTGTTTTTT
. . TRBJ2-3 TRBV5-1 CASSPGSTDTQYF TGCGCCAGCAGCCCAGGGAGCACAGATACGCAGTATTTT
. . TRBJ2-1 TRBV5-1 CASNPPGSYNEQFF TGCGCCAGCAACCCACCGGGATCCTACAATGAGCAGTTCTTC
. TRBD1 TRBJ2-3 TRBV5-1 CASRRGTGGSDTQYF TGCGCCAGCAGGAGAGGGACAGGGGGTTCAGATACGCAGTATTTT
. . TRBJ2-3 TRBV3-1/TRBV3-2 CASSPRYTDTQYF TGTGCCAGCAGCCCCAGATACACAGATACGCAGTATTTT
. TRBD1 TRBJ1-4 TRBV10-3 CAISEGTVNEKLFF TGTGCCATCAGTGAGGGGACAGTAAATGAAAAACTGTTTTTT
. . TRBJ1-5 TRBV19 CASKRRGGSNQPQHF TGTGCCAGTAAACGCCGGGGGGGTAGCAATCAGCCCCAGCATTTT
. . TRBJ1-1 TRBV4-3 CASSQDRASNTEAFF TGCGCCAGCAGCCAAGATCGAGCGAGTAACACTGAAGCTTTCTTT
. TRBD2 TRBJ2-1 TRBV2 CASSEPSGGASNEQFF TGTGCCAGCAGTGAACCTAGCGGGGGGGCCTCCAATGAGCAGTTCTTC
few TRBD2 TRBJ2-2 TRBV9 CASSVRLAETGELFF TGTGCCAGCAGCGTCAGACTAGCGGAAACCGGGGAGCTGTTTTTT
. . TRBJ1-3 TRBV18 CASSPLGGLSGNTIYF TGTGCCAGCTCACCACTCGGGGGACTCTCTGGAAACACCATATATTTT
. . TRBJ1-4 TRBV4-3 CASSRMQGEKLFF TGCGCCAGCAGCCGAATGCAGGGTGAAAAACTGTTTTTT
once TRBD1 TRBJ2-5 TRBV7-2 CASSPRDRVGNF TGTGCCAGCAGCCCGCGAGACAGGGTGGGTAACTTC
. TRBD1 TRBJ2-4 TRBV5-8 CASSLSLRGQAKNIQYF TGTGCCAGCAGCTTGAGCCTTAGGGGGCAGGCCAAAAACATTCAGTACTTC
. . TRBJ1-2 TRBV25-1 CASSEARFYGYTF TGTGCCAGCAGTGAAGCGAGGTTCTATGGCTACACCTTC
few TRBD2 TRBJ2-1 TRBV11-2 CASSLALARSEQFF TGTGCCAGCAGCTTAGCACTAGCGAGATCTGAGCAGTTCTTC
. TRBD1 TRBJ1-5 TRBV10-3 CAISVGQGVNQPQHF TGTGCCATCAGTGTAGGACAGGGCGTCAATCAGCCCCAGCATTTT
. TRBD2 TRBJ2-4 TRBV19 CASSISAGGQNIQYF TGTGCCAGTAGTATATCAGCGGGGGGCCAAAACATTCAGTACTTC
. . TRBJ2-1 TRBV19 CASSPGLLNEQFF TGTGCCAGTAGTCCGGGACTTCTCAATGAGCAGTTCTTC
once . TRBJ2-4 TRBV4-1 CASSQPTRGGNENIQYF TGCGCCAGCAGCCAGCCTACCAGGGGCGGAAACGAAAACATTCAGTACTTC
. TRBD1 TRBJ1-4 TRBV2 CASSVFEGAREKLFF TGTGCCAGCAGTGTTTTTGAGGGGGCAAGGGAAAAACTGTTTTTT
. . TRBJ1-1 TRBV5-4 CASSLGAALNTEAFF TGTGCCAGCAGCTTGGGGGCTGCATTGAACACTGAAGCTTTCTTT